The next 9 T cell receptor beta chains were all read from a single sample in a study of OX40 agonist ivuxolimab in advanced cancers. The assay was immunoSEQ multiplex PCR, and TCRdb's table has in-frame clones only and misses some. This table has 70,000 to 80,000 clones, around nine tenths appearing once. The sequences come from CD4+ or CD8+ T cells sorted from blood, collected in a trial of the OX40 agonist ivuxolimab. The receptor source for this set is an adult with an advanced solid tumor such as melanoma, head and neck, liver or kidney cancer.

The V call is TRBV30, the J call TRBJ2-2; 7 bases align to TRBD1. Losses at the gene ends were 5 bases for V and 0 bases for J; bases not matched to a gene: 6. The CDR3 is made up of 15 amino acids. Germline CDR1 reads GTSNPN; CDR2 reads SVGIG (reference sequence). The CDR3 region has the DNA TGTGCCTGGGGACAGGTCCTCGCGAACACCGGGGAGCTGTTTTTT. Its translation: CAWGQVLANTGELFF.

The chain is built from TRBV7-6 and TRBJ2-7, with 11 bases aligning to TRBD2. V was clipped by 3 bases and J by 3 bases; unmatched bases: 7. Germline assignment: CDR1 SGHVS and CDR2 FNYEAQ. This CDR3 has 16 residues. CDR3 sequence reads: CASSLSLAGGLYEQYF. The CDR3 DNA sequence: TGTGCCAGCAGCTTGTCGTTAGCGGGAGGGCTCTACGAGCAGTACTTC.

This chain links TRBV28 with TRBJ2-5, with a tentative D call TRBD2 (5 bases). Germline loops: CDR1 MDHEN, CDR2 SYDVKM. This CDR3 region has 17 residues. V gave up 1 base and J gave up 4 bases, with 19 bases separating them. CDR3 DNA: TGTGCCAGCAGTTTATCTGGACGTGGGAGTTTGGGAGAGACCCAGTACTTC. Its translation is CASSLSGRGSLGETQYF.

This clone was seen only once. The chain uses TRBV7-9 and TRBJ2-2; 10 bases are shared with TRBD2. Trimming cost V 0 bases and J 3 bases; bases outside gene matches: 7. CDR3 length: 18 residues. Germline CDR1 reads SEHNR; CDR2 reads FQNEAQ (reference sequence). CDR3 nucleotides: TGTGCCAGCAGCTTAGCGCTTCTAGCGGGAGAGTACACCGGGGAGCTGTTTTTT. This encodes CASSLALLAGEYTGELFF.

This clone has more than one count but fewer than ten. CDR3 nucleotides: TGTGCCAGGAGAAGACAGGGGCGGCAGCCCCAGCATTTT. Its protein product is CARRRQGRQPQHF. The V gene is TRBV11-3, the J gene TRBJ1-5; the match to TRBD1 covers 8 bases. Germline V gene data show CDR1 as SGHNT and CDR2 as YENEEA. V was pared by 9 bases and J by 7 bases, with 8 bases of the junction left unmatched. The CDR3 runs to 13 residues.

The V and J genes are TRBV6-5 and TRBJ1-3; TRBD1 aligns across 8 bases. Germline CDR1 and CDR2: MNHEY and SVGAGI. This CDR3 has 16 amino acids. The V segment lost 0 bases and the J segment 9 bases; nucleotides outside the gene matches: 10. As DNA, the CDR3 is TGTGCCAGCAGTTACTCGAGTCAGGGGACAGGAGCCACCATATATTTT. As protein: CASSYSSQGTGATIYF.

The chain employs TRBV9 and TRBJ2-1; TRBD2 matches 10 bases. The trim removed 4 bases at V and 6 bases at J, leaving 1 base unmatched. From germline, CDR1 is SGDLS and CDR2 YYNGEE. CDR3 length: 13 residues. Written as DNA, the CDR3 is TGTGCCAGCAGCCCTAGCGGGAGCAATGAGCAGTTCTTC. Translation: CASSPSGSNEQFF.

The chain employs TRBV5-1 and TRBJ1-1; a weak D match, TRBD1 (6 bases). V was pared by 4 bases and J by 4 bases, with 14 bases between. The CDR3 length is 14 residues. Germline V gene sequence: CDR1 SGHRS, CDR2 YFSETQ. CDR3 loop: CASSTTGQGTEAFF. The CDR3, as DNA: TGCGCCAGCAGCACGACAGGCCAGGGCACTGAAGCTTTCTTT.

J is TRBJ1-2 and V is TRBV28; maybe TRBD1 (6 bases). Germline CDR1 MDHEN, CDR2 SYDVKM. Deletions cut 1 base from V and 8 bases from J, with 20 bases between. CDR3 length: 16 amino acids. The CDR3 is CASSLLQGEVIGGYTF. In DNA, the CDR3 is TGTGCCAGCAGTTTATTACAGGGTGAGGTTATAGGCGGCTACACCTTC.